This is a list of T cell receptor beta chains from one sample in a study of cytomegalovirus exposure and HLA in healthy donors. Assay: immunoSEQ multiplex PCR; the TCRdb copy retains only in-frame clones and omits some. The sample gives around 150,000 clones, around 79% of which show up once; 3.5% is in the top ten. The specimen sequenced was PBMCs. Every receptor here comes from a human donor in good health. Both conserved end residues are part of each CDR3. D genes are given only for firm matches. The size field is filled for only some rows; it gives once, few, many or a size class.

>TRBJ1-2|TRBV5-4|-|TRBD1
TGTGCCAGCAGCTTGGTACAGGGGGCTCTAGGTGGCTACACCTTC
CASSLVQGALGGYTF
>TRBJ1-2|TRBV7-2|-|-
TGTGCCAGCAGCTTAAAACCCGTCCCCGGGACTACAAGGAGGGGCTACACCTTC
CASSLKPVPGTTRRGYTF
>TRBJ2-7|TRBV7-9|-|TRBD2
TGTGCCAGCAGCTTAGTTTTAGGACTAGCGGGAGAGCAGTACTTC
CASSLVLGLAGEQYF
>TRBJ2-5|TRBV30|few|TRBD2
TGTGCCTGGAGGAGAGAGCTAGCGGGAGTACGAGAGACCCAGTACTTC
CAWRRELAGVRETQYF
>TRBJ2-1|TRBV18|-|TRBD2
TGTGCCAGCTCAAGGCACCGGGGCCCCGGACCAAAACGGGGGGGCAATGAGCAGTTCTTC
CASSRHRGPGPKRGGNEQFF
>TRBJ1-1|TRBV10-1|-|TRBD1
TGCGCCAGCAGCCCCCGACAGGGCCGGGGTAGGGGCACTGAAGCTTTCTTT
CASSPRQGRGRGTEAFF
>TRBJ2-7|TRBV13|-|-
TGTGCCAGCAGCATGAGGTTAAGTGGGTACGAGCAGTACTTC
CASSMRLSGYEQYF
>TRBJ1-1|TRBV6-5|-|TRBD1
TGTGCCAGCAGCCTTGGGACAGGGCGTGAAGCTTTCTTT
CASSLGTGREAFF
>TRBJ2-3|TRBV19|-|TRBD1
TGTGCCAGTAGTGGGGGACAGCGGACAGATACGCAGTATTTT
CASSGGQRTDTQYF
>TRBJ1-2|TRBV5-5|few|TRBD1
TGTGCCAGCAGCCGAGACGGACAGGGTAACTATGGCTACACCTTC
CASSRDGQGNYGYTF
>TRBJ2-3|TRBV29-1|-|TRBD2
TGCAGCGCCGCGGGGGGCCGCACAGATACGCAGTATTTT
CSAAGGRTDTQYF
>TRBJ2-3|TRBV5-4|-|TRBD2
TGTGCCAGCAGCTCGGGACTAGTCACAGATACGCAGTATTTT
CASSSGLVTDTQYF
>TRBJ2-7|TRBV4-2|-|TRBD1
TGTGCCAGCAGCCCCGGGACAGGGGGTTACAAGCAGTACTTC
CASSPGTGGYKQYF